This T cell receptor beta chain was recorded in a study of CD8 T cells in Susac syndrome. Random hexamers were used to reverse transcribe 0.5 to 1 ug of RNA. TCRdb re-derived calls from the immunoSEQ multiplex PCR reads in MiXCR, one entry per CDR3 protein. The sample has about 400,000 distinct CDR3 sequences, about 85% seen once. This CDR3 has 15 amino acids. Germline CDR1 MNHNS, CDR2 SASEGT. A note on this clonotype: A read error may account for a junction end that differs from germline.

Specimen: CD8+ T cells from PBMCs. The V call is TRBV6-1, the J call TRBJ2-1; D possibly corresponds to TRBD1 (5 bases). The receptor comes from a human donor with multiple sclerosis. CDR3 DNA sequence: TGTGCCAGCAGACCACAGGTACCTTCCTTCAATGAGCAGTTCTTC. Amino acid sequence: CASRPQVPSFNEQFF.